Each of the 11 T cell receptor beta chains below was sequenced from the same sample in a study of blood T cell repertoires in COVID-19. Here immunoSEQ multiplex PCR was the method, and the copy in TCRdb shows in-frame clones only, minus some. The data contain a few hundred thousand clones, less than 90% of them singletons. Source material: peripheral blood. These receptor sequences come from a man aged 25-40 years with active or convalescent COVID-19.

The chain joins TRBV5-1 to TRBJ1-6; D is unresolved. This CDR3 is built from 13 residues. Germline V gives CDR1 SGHRS, CDR2 YFSETQ. Trimming shortened V by 4 bases and J by 7 bases, and 9 bases separated the two germline ends. In DNA, the CDR3 is TGCGCCAGCAGCGCTGGGAGAAATTCACCCCTCCACTTT. This codes for CASSAGRNSPLHF.

The genes are TRBV4-1 and TRBJ1-2; possible D gene TRBD1, 6 bases. Trimming took off 1 base at V and 3 bases at J, with 12 bases between the two ends. Per the germline V gene, CDR1 is MGHRA and CDR2 is YSYEKL. This CDR3 region has 15 residues. The CDR3 DNA reads TGCGCCAGCAGCCAAGCCGGGGACACCTACTATGGCTACACCTTC. Encoded protein: CASSQAGDTYYGYTF.

The chain employs TRBV4-1 and TRBJ1-1, with TRBD1 identical over 8 bases. The CDR3 contains 17 residues. J gave up 0 bases and V 1 base, and 7 bases lay outside the gene matches. From germline, CDR1 is MGHRA and CDR2 YSYEKL. The CDR3 reads CASSQGQGARMNTEAFF. The CDR3 DNA follows: TGCGCCAGCAGCCAAGGGCAGGGGGCTCGAATGAACACTGAAGCTTTCTTT.

The genes are TRBV5-1 and TRBJ2-2; TRBD2 agrees at 7 bases. J lost 5 bases, V lost 0 bases, and 7 bases had no gene match. Looked up from germline, CDR1 is SGHRS and CDR2 is YFSETQ. The length of the CDR3 is 16 residues. CDR3 in DNA: TGCGCCAGCAGCTTGGTTCCGGGGGGTAGAACCGGGGAGCTGTTTTTT. Its protein product is CASSLVPGGRTGELFF. The full variable domain, completed using reference TRBV5-1 and TRBJ2-2, is KAGVTQTPRYLIKTRGQQVTLSCSPISGHRSVSWYQQTPGQGLQFLFEYFSETQRNKGNFPGRFSGRQFSNSRSEMNVSTLELGDSALYLCASSLVPGGRTGELFFGEGSRLTVL.

V gene TRBV11-3 combines with J gene TRBJ2-2; D is unclear. The V gene's germline CDR1 is SGHNT and CDR2 YENEEA. V shed 4 bases and J shed 5 bases, with 17 bases lying between them. This CDR3 contains 16 residues. The CDR3 loop is CASSSRSAGATGELFF. The CDR3 DNA sequence: TGTGCCAGCAGCTCCCGGAGTGCCGGAGCAACCGGGGAGCTGTTTTTT.

The V call is TRBV6-5, the J call TRBJ2-7; possibly TRBD2 for D (6 bases). The germline CDR1 and CDR2 sequences are MNHEY and SVGAGI. V lost 7 bases and J lost 5, with 21 bases in between. CDR3 size: 15 residues. In nucleotides, the CDR3 is TGTGCCAGCAACTTTCTACCGGGAGATCCGCACGAGCAGTACTTC. It encodes CASNFLPGDPHEQYF.

The chain employs TRBV19 and TRBJ2-2; 9 bases are a match to TRBD1. Unmatched junction bases numbered 14, after V lost 3 bases and J lost 6 bases. The CDR3 is made up of 18 amino acids. The germline V gene has CDR1 LNHDA and CDR2 SQIVND (reference sequence). CDR3 DNA sequence: TGTGCCAGTAGTATTACGACTCCGGGACAGGGTACGGCCGGGGAGCTGTTTTTT. It specifies CASSITTPGQGTAGELFF.

The V gene is TRBV7-9, the J gene TRBJ1-2; a weak D match, TRBD1 (5 bases). Germline V gives CDR1 SEHNR, CDR2 FQNEAQ (reference sequence). The germline V and J ends were trimmed by 5 bases and 3 bases, with 19 bases remaining between them. The CDR3 consists of 16 residues. The CDR3 nucleotides are TGTGCCAGCAGCCACATTGGAGGGGTGATTGACTATGGCTACACCTTC. Translating it yields CASSHIGGVIDYGYTF.

The chain employs TRBV2 and TRBJ2-3; TRBD1 is a possible D gene (5 bases). CDR3 length: 14 amino acids. Between the trimmed V and J ends, which lost 4 bases and 5 bases, there was a span of 13 bases. The germline V gene encodes CDR1 SNHLY and CDR2 FYNNEI. The CDR3 loop reads CASSVGHGRDTQYF. Here the CDR3 DNA reads TGTGCCAGCAGTGTAGGACACGGTCGAGATACGCAGTATTTT.

The rearrangement uses TRBV5-1 and TRBJ1-4; D possibly corresponds to TRBD1 (5 bases). Germline CDR1 is SGHRS and CDR2 is YFSETQ. The ends were cut back, 4 bases at V and 3 bases at J, with 13 bases in the middle. The CDR3 contains 15 residues. The CDR3, as DNA: TGCGCCAGCAGCGCCTCGTCGGGGGCTAATGAAAAACTGTTTTTT. Translated: CASSASSGANEKLFF.

The rearrangement links TRBV28 to TRBJ1-1, with 9 bases aligning to TRBD1. Germline V gene sequence: CDR1 MDHEN, CDR2 SYDVKM. V gave up 4 bases and J gave up 0 bases; unmatched junction bases: 3. The CDR3 runs 15 residues. CDR3 sequence: CASSSDRGMNTEAFF. CDR3 bases: TGTGCCAGCAGTTCGGACAGGGGTATGAACACTGAAGCTTTCTTT.